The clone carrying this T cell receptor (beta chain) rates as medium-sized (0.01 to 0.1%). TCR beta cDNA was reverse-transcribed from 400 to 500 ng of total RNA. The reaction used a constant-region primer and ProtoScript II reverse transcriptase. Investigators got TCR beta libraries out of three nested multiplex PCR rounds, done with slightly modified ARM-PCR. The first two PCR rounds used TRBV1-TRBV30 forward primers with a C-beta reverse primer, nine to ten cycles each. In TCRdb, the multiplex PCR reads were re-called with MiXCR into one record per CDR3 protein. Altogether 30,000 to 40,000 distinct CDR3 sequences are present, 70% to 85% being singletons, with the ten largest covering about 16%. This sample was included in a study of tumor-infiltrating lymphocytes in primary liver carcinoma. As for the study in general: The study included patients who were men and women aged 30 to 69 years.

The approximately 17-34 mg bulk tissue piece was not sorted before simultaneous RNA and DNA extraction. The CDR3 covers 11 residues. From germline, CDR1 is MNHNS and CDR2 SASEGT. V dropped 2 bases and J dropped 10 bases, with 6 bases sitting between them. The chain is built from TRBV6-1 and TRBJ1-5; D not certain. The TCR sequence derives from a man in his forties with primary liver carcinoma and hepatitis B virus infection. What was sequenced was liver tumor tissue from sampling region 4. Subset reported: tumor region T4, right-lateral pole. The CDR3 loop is CASSEFGPQHF. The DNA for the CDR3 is TGTGCCAGCAGTGAATTTGGTCCCCAGCATTTT.